This T cell receptor (beta chain) was retrieved from a study of shared clonotypes between healthy human individuals. Some clones are missing from TCRdb's copy, which holds only in-frame ones; the method was immunoSEQ multiplex PCR. The sample includes some 1 million clones, about 70% of them seen just once. This CDR3 has 14 residues. V lost 3 bases and J 1 base, leaving 7 bases between the germline ends. Germline assignment: CDR1 ENHRY and CDR2 SYGVKD. The genes are TRBV10-3 and TRBJ1-5; unclear D gene. The sample was memory CD4+ T cells sorted from blood. Stated subset: CD45RA-negative fraction. The sequence came from a man aged 18 to 29 in good health. DNA of the CDR3: TGTGCCATCAGTGACAGGACGAGCAATCAGCCCCAGCATTTT. This gives the protein CAISDRTSNQPQHF.